Listed below are T cell receptor beta chains from one sample, sequenced in a study of shared clonotypes between healthy human individuals. Sequencing used immunoSEQ multiplex PCR; TCRdb keeps in-frame clones, though not all of them. The sample lists about 2 million clones; about 95% were seen once. The specimen sequenced was naive CD8+ T cells sorted from blood. The receptors stem from a man aged 18 to 30 in good health. The CDR3 runs from the conserved cysteine through the conserved F or W. A D gene is named only where the DNA matches it firmly. Size is omitted from some rows. Given values are once, few, many or a class for expanded clones.

CASSARTGVQPQHF	TGTGCCAGTAGTGCCCGGACAGGGGTGCAGCCCCAGCATTTT	TRBJ1-5	TRBV19	-	TRBD1
CASSLGHLSYTF	TGTGCCAGCAGCTTAGGCCACCTTAGCTACACCTTC	TRBJ1-2	TRBV7-9	-	-
CASSGGLAELTDTQYF	TGTGCCAGCAGTGGAGGTCTAGCGGAACTCACAGATACGCAGTATTTT	TRBJ2-3	TRBV2	-	TRBD2
CASSPGPGSPLHF	TGTGCCAGCAGCCCGGGGCCGGGGTCACCCCTCCACTTT	TRBJ1-6	TRBV27	-	-
CASTETGGAYGYTF	TGCGCCAGCACCGAAACTGGGGGCGCTTATGGCTACACCTTC	TRBJ1-2	TRBV5-1	-	-
CASSLLSIYNEQFF	TGTGCCAGCAGTTTACTATCAATCTACAATGAGCAGTTCTTC	TRBJ2-1	TRBV27	-	-
CASSDNDRAIYNEQFF	TGTGCCAGCAGCGATAACGACAGGGCCATCTACAATGAGCAGTTCTTC	TRBJ2-1	TRBV9	-	TRBD1
CAWSEESYEQYF	TGTGCCTGGAGTGAAGAGTCGTACGAGCAGTACTTC	TRBJ2-7	TRBV30	-	-
CASSPLTVTSGRASEQFF	TGTGCCAGCAGCCCCTTGACGGTGACTAGCGGGAGGGCGAGTGAGCAGTTCTTC	TRBJ2-1	TRBV5-4	-	TRBD2
CASSQGGPMYEQYF	TGCGCCAGCAGCCAAGGGGGACCGATGTACGAGCAGTACTTC	TRBJ2-7	TRBV4-1	-	-
CASSVLLAGAPEQYF	TGTGCCAGCAGCGTGTTACTAGCGGGAGCACCCGAGCAGTACTTC	TRBJ2-7	TRBV7-2	-	TRBD2
CASSLGPGLVTYEQYF	TGTGCCAGCAGCTTAGGCCCGGGACTAGTCACCTACGAGCAGTACTTC	TRBJ2-7	TRBV11-2	-	TRBD2
CASSSPGQHTGELFF	TGTGCCAGCAGCTCGCCGGGACAGCACACCGGGGAGCTGTTTTTT	TRBJ2-2	TRBV7-9	few	TRBD1
CASSEAINYEQYF	TGCGCCAGCAGTGAGGCGATAAACTACGAGCAGTACTTC	TRBJ2-7	TRBV10-1	-	-
CASSRFDGTEAFF	TGCGCCAGCAGCCGATTCGACGGCACTGAAGCTTTCTTT	TRBJ1-1	TRBV4-1	-	-
CASSWTGLGNTIYF	TGTGCCAGCAGCTGGACAGGGCTCGGAAACACCATATATTTT	TRBJ1-3	TRBV5-6	-	TRBD1
CASSLGAGSETQYF	TGTGCCAGCAGCTTGGGGGCAGGGAGTGAGACCCAGTACTTC	TRBJ2-5	TRBV5-6	-	-
CASSSSEGPVWGTEAFF	TGTGCCAGCAGCTCATCCGAGGGCCCAGTGTGGGGCACTGAAGCTTTCTTT	TRBJ1-1	TRBV7-2	-	-
CASSLSDRGMNTEAFF	TGTGCCAGCAGCTTATCGGACAGGGGGATGAACACTGAAGCTTTCTTT	TRBJ1-1	TRBV5-4	-	TRBD1
CARSGTNSNQPQHF	TGTGCCAGATCCGGGACAAATAGCAATCAGCCCCAGCATTTT	TRBJ1-5	TRBV2	-	-
CASSLVLTANTEAFF	TGTGCCAGCAGCTTGGTTCTCACAGCCAACACTGAAGCTTTCTTT	TRBJ1-1	TRBV5-4	-	-
CATQGYQETQYF	TGTGCCACCCAGGGGTACCAAGAGACCCAGTACTTC	TRBJ2-5	TRBV2	-	-
CASGGVSANEQFF	TGTGCCAGCGGGGGAGTATCGGCCAATGAGCAGTTCTTC	TRBJ2-1	TRBV2	-	-
CASSLVPTGYEQYF	TGTGCCAGCAGCTTAGTACCCACAGGGTACGAGCAGTACTTC	TRBJ2-7	TRBV11-2	-	-
CASSLAGTGTTYEQYF	TGTGCCAGCAGCTTAGCCGGGACAGGGACTACCTACGAGCAGTACTTC	TRBJ2-7	TRBV7-9	-	TRBD1
CASSFKGASGNTIYF	TGTGCCAGCAGCTTTAAGGGGGCCTCTGGAAACACCATATATTTT	TRBJ1-3	TRBV5-4	-	TRBD1
CASSAPGGVIVANQPQHF	TGTGCCAGCAGTGCCCCCGGGGGGGTTATTGTAGCCAATCAGCCCCAGCATTTT	TRBJ1-5	TRBV28	-	-
CASSLVTAAEAFF	TGTGCCAGCAGCTTAGTTACTGCTGCTGAAGCTTTCTTT	TRBJ1-1	TRBV11-2	-	-
CASSPLGALGYTF	TGCGCCAGCAGTCCTCTGGGGGCGTTGGGCTACACCTTC	TRBJ1-2	TRBV4-1	-	-
CASSEGGAGDYTF	TGTGCCAGCAGTGAGGGCGGGGCCGGGGACTACACCTTC	TRBJ1-2	TRBV6-1	-	-
CASSPRRGKAGQSNSPLHF	TGTGCCAGCAGCCCAAGGCGGGGTAAGGCGGGACAGAGTAATTCACCCCTCCACTTT	TRBJ1-6	TRBV21-1	-	-
CASSSVRDSYEQYF	TGTGCCAGTAGTTCTGTCCGGGACAGTTACGAGCAGTACTTC	TRBJ2-7	TRBV19	-	TRBD1
CASSPPTGELFF	TGTGCCAGCAGCCCCCCGACCGGGGAGCTGTTTTTT	TRBJ2-2	TRBV13	-	-
CASGPGQGALNEQFF	TGTGCTAGTGGTCCGGGACAGGGGGCTTTGAATGAGCAGTTCTTC	TRBJ2-1	TRBV12-5	-	TRBD1
CASSSPGAGAYEQYF	TGTGCCAGCAGCTCCCCCGGTGCAGGGGCCTACGAGCAGTACTTC	TRBJ2-7	TRBV5-4	-	-
CASSVEGLNEKLFF	TGTGCCAGCAGCGTAGAAGGCCTTAATGAAAAACTGTTTTTT	TRBJ1-4	TRBV9	-	-
CASSPGTEGNTEAFF	TGTGCCAGCAGTCCCGGGACAGAAGGAAACACTGAAGCTTTCTTT	TRBJ1-1	TRBV2	-	TRBD1